The 30 T cell receptor beta chains below all came from one sample that was sequenced in a study of T cell clonotyping in hematopoietic cell transplantation. This table comes from immunoSEQ multiplex PCR, and its TCRdb copy is limited to in-frame clones, with some not included. This sample has about 38,000 clones, with about 95% found just once. Specified time point: recipient sample about 28 days before transplant, after cytoreduction. The material was peripheral blood mononuclear cells, obtained before stem cell transplant. The source is a man in his forties with chronic myeloid leukemia. Some clones in this sample may be carry-over from other donors' samples.

The chain has TRBV6-5 and TRBJ1-4; possibly TRBD1 for D (6 bases). The CDR3 is 15 residues long. V was cut by 4 bases and J by 5 bases, with 14 bases left in between. CDR1 is MNHEY and CDR2 is SVGAGI in the germline V gene. The CDR3 sequence is CASSLGHNSNEKLFF. CDR3 sequence (DNA): TGTGCCAGCAGTTTGGGACACAACTCCAATGAAAAACTGTTTTTT.

The chain has TRBV19 and TRBJ2-7, with D possibly being TRBD2 (5 bases). Germline CDR1 reads LNHDA; CDR2 reads SQIVND (reference sequence). The CDR3 runs to 13 residues. V dropped 3 bases and J dropped 5 bases, with 11 bases sitting between them. CDR3 in amino acids: CASSMGSLNEQYF. As DNA, the CDR3 is TGTGCCAGTAGTATGGGGAGTCTGAACGAGCAGTACTTC. The full variable domain, in which reference TRBV19 and TRBJ2-7 provide the parts outside the CDR3, is DGGITQSPKYLFRKEGQNVTLSCEQNLNHDAMYWYRQDPGQGLRLIYYSQIVNDFQKGDIAEGYSVSREKKESFPLTVTSAQKNPTAFYLCASSMGSLNEQYFGPGTRLTVT.

This chain connects TRBV30 to TRBJ2-2; D uncertain. V lost 5 bases to trimming and J lost 5 bases, with 3 bases between them. The germline V gene has CDR1 GTSNPN and CDR2 SVGIG (reference sequence). The length of the CDR3 is 10 residues. The CDR3 is CAWGTGELFF. The CDR3 nucleotides are TGTGCCTGGGGGACCGGGGAGCTGTTTTTT.

CDR3 DNA: TGTGCCAGCAGCCCGGACAGGGGAATGAACACTGAAGCTTTCTTT. It encodes CASSPDRGMNTEAFF. This sequence joins TRBV4-2 and TRBJ1-1; 9 bases match TRBD1. This CDR3 is built from 15 residues. Per the germline V gene, CDR1 is LGHNA and CDR2 is YNFKEQ. Trimming took 4 bases from V and 0 from J; bases not matched to a gene: 3.

The chain links TRBV19 to TRBJ1-5; no clear D gene. Germline CDR1 is LNHDA and CDR2 is SQIVND (reference sequence). The CDR3 length is 13 residues. Trimming removed 8 bases at V and 0 bases at J, with 8 bases between. In DNA, the CDR3 is TGTGCCAGTTCTCGGTCTAGCAATCAGCCCCAGCATTTT. Its translation is CASSRSSNQPQHF.

The gene calls are TRBV4-1 and TRBJ2-3; D not resolved. The germline CDR1 and CDR2 sequences are MGHRA and YSYEKL. The V gene lost 1 base and the J gene lost 4 bases, with 6 bases spanning the gap. The CDR3 is 13 residues long. The CDR3 here is CASSQAAADTQYF. The CDR3 nucleotides are TGCGCCAGCAGCCAAGCTGCAGCAGATACGCAGTATTTT.

The genes are TRBV4-3 and TRBJ2-7, with D perhaps TRBD1 (6 bases). Per germline, CDR1 LGHNA and CDR2 YSLEER. There are 15 residues in the CDR3. V lost 0 bases and J lost 4, with 13 bases in between. The CDR3 DNA follows: TGCGCCAGCAGCCAAGACCGGGCTACAGGGTACGAGCAGTACTTC. Encoded protein: CASSQDRATGYEQYF.

The chain links TRBV5-1 to TRBJ1-2; D unresolved. Germline loops: CDR1 SGHRS, CDR2 YFSETQ. CDR3 length: 15 amino acids. V was pared by 2 bases and J by 4 bases, with 15 bases between. The CDR3 protein is CASSLGSGESYGYTF. DNA for the CDR3: TGCGCCAGCAGCTTAGGGTCAGGCGAGTCCTATGGCTACACCTTC. Filled out from reference TRBV5-1 and TRBJ1-2, the complete variable domain reads KAGVTQTPRYLIKTRGQQVTLSCSPISGHRSVSWYQQTPGQGLQFLFEYFSETQRNKGNFPGRFSGRQFSNSRSEMNVSTLELGDSALYLCASSLGSGESYGYTFGSGTRLTVV.

The V gene is TRBV28, the J gene TRBJ2-5; unclear D gene. The CDR3 totals 13 residues. Germline V gene data show CDR1 as MDHEN and CDR2 as SYDVKM. The V gene lost 6 bases and the J gene lost 3 bases, with 11 bases spanning the gap. CDR3 sequence reads: CASSPETKETQYF. CDR3 coding DNA: TGTGCCAGCAGCCCAGAGACCAAAGAGACCCAGTACTTC.

This rearrangement joins TRBV4-1 to TRBJ2-7; a possible D gene is TRBD2 (5 bases). CDR1 and CDR2 (germline): MGHRA, YSYEKL. The CDR3 is 15 amino acids. V gave up 3 bases and J gave up 4 bases, with 16 bases separating them. CDR3 region: CASSQAGLGTYEQYF. For the CDR3, the DNA is TGCGCCAGCAGCCAGGCGGGCCTCGGAACTTACGAGCAGTACTTC.

This CDR3 is CASSQDNRGETQYF. DNA of the CDR3: TGCGCCAGCAGCCAAGATAACAGGGGAGAGACCCAGTACTTC. The chain couples TRBV4-1 to TRBJ2-5, with TRBD1 matching 7 bases. Germline loops: CDR1 MGHRA, CDR2 YSYEKL. Trimming removed 0 bases from V and 4 bases from J; junction bases left unmatched: 2. The CDR3 is 14 residues long.

Concerning this clone: At the DNA level, this CDR3 is encoded by other sequences in the same sample as well. V and J are TRBV5-6 and TRBJ1-4; D is undetermined. Germline assignment: CDR1 SGHDT and CDR2 YYEEEE. The CDR3 length is 14 residues. The V gene lost 4 bases and the J gene lost 0 bases, with 7 bases spanning the gap. The CDR3 DNA sequence: TGTGCCAGCAGCCCAGGAGCAACTAATGAAAAACTGTTTTTT. Its translation: CASSPGATNEKLFF.

The chain carries TRBV11-3 and TRBJ2-3; D remains ambiguous. Germline V gives CDR1 SGHNT, CDR2 YENEEA. The CDR3 loop spans 14 amino acids. V was clipped by 2 bases and J by 5 bases, with 11 bases between them. This CDR3 is CASSLSGGGDTQYF. In DNA, the CDR3 is TGTGCCAGCAGCTTATCTGGCGGTGGAGATACGCAGTATTTT.

V and J are TRBV28 and TRBJ2-2; D remains ambiguous. The germline V gene has CDR1 MDHEN and CDR2 SYDVKM. There are 17 residues in the CDR3. Trimming shortened V by 1 base and J by 1 base, and 13 bases separated the two germline ends. The CDR3 sequence is CASSLSILVVNTGELFF. In DNA, the CDR3 is TGTGCCAGCAGTTTATCTATTTTGGTAGTGAACACCGGGGAGCTGTTTTTT. The full variable domain, its missing parts supplied by reference TRBV28 and TRBJ2-2, is DVKVTQSSRYLVKRTGEKVFLECVQDMDHENMFWYRQDPGLGLRLIYFSYDVKMKEKGDIPEGYSVSREKKERFSLILESASTNQTSMYLCASSLSILVVNTGELFFGEGSRLTVL.

The V and J genes are TRBV28 and TRBJ2-1; 8 bases are a match to TRBD1. The germline gives CDR1 MDHEN, CDR2 SYDVKM. The CDR3 has 14 amino acids. V lost 8 bases, J lost 9 bases, and 12 bases stayed unmatched. CDR3 loop: CASAQRDRWSEQFF. CDR3 coding DNA: TGTGCCAGCGCCCAAAGGGACAGGTGGTCTGAGCAGTTCTTC.

Only one count was recorded for this clone. The CDR3 DNA follows: TGTGCCAGCAGCTACACAGGGGCGGCGAGTCAGCCCCAGCATTTT. Its translation: CASSYTGAASQPQHF. The chain joins TRBV6-5 to TRBJ1-5; the match to TRBD1 covers 7 bases. Looked up from germline, CDR1 is MNHEY and CDR2 is SVGAGI. V was pared by 6 bases and J by 6 bases, with 11 bases of the junction left unmatched. There are 15 residues in the CDR3.

This chain joins TRBV4-1 and TRBJ2-7, with D perhaps matching TRBD1 (8 bases). The CDR3 spans 17 residues. CDR1 is MGHRA, CDR2 YSYEKL, per germline. Trimming took 6 bases from V and 2 from J, leaving 23 bases between them. In nucleotides, the CDR3 is TGCGCCAGCAGTCAGGAGCAGGGGGCGGGAGTGCCCTACGAGCAGTACTTC. It specifies CASSQEQGAGVPYEQYF.

The chain carries TRBV19 and TRBJ2-1, with D possibly being TRBD1 (5 bases). Germline V gene sequence: CDR1 LNHDA, CDR2 SQIVND (reference sequence). Trimming shortened V by 0 bases and J by 3 bases, and 15 bases separated the two germline ends. The CDR3 has 17 residues. The CDR3 sequence is CASSIEVGRSLYNEQFF. The CDR3 nucleotides are TGTGCCAGTAGTATAGAAGTGGGGCGGTCCCTCTACAATGAGCAGTTCTTC.

V usage is TRBV6-5 and J usage is TRBJ1-5; D is ambiguous. Trimming cost V 0 bases and J 2 bases, with 8 bases left between them. The CDR3 consists of 15 residues. Germline-derived CDR1 and CDR2 are MNHEY and SVGAGI. DNA of the CDR3: TGTGCCAGCAGTTACTCGGCCTACGGCAATCAGCCCCAGCATTTT. It translates to CASSYSAYGNQPQHF.

This chain links TRBV29-1 with TRBJ1-5; weak D call: TRBD1 (5 bases). The germline V gene has CDR1 SQVTM and CDR2 ANQGSEA. Trimming took off 8 bases at V and 2 bases at J, with 19 bases between the two ends. The CDR3 contains 15 residues. The CDR3 spells CSYSSGLSGNQPQHF. CDR3 bases: TGCAGCTATAGCTCGGGACTTTCGGGCAATCAGCCCCAGCATTTT.

The chain has TRBV5-1 and TRBJ1-2; 7 nucleotides match TRBD1. The CDR3 is made up of 14 amino acids. Germline trimming cut 6 bases from V and 8 bases from J; bases unmatched to any gene: 13. Germline CDR1 and CDR2: SGHRS and YFSETQ. The CDR3 loop reads CASTTLTGAKGYTF. DNA for the CDR3: TGCGCCAGCACTACCCTAACAGGGGCCAAGGGCTACACCTTC. Complete variable domain (other parts from reference TRBV5-1 and TRBJ1-2): KAGVTQTPRYLIKTRGQQVTLSCSPISGHRSVSWYQQTPGQGLQFLFEYFSETQRNKGNFPGRFSGRQFSNSRSEMNVSTLELGDSALYLCASTTLTGAKGYTFGSGTRLTVV.

The V gene is TRBV2, the J gene TRBJ2-5; the D gene is possibly TRBD2 (5 bases). V gave up 7 bases and J gave up 4 bases, with 16 bases separating them. CDR1 is SNHLY, CDR2 FYNNEI, per germline. The CDR3 is 14 amino acids. This CDR3 is CASNTLGGGETQYF. Here the CDR3 DNA reads TGTGCCAGCAACACCCTTGGAGGAGGAGAGACCCAGTACTTC.

This chain connects TRBV2 to TRBJ1-5; D uncertain. The CDR3 totals 13 residues. Germline lookup yields CDR1 SNHLY and CDR2 FYNNEI. The V and J ends lost 6 bases and 2 bases respectively, with 8 bases between them. CDR3 loop: CASRTGGNQPQHF. The CDR3 DNA reads TGTGCCAGCAGGACGGGAGGCAATCAGCCCCAGCATTTT.

The gene calls are TRBV7-8 and TRBJ1-5; no reliable D call. Between the trimmed V and J ends, which lost 1 base and 1 base, there was a span of 11 bases. The CDR3 contains 16 residues. Germline V CDR1 and CDR2: SGHVS, FQNEAQ. CDR3 nucleotide sequence: TGTGCCAGCAGCTTAGGAGGTCGGGTGAGCAATCAGCCCCAGCATTTT. Translation gives CASSLGGRVSNQPQHF.

CDR3 in amino acids: CASREGGETQYF. The CDR3 nucleotides are TGTGCCAGCAGAGAAGGGGGAGAGACCCAGTACTTC. The chain employs TRBV28 and TRBJ2-5; maybe TRBD1 (6 bases). Germline values: CDR1 MDHEN, CDR2 SYDVKM. Trimming shortened V by 6 bases and J by 4 bases, and 9 bases separated the two germline ends. The CDR3 contains 12 residues.

This clone was seen only once. V usage is TRBV5-1 and J usage is TRBJ2-5, with D maybe TRBD1 (5 bases). The CDR3 is 14 amino acids. Germline V gene data show CDR1 as SGHRS and CDR2 as YFSETQ. Trimming cost V 1 base and J 3 bases, with 10 bases left between them. CDR3 loop: CASSLWADKETQYF. The CDR3 DNA sequence: TGCGCCAGCAGCTTGTGGGCGGACAAAGAGACCCAGTACTTC.

Details on this clone: Other DNA sequences in this specimen translate into the identical CDR3. The chain combines TRBV11-2 with TRBJ2-7; D gene unclear. Trimming pared 0 bases from V and 3 bases from J, leaving 3 bases between. The germline CDR1 and CDR2 sequences are SGHAT and FQNNGV. The CDR3 length is 12 residues. The CDR3 loop is CASSLDRYEQYF. As DNA, the CDR3 is TGTGCCAGCAGCTTAGACCGCTACGAGCAGTACTTC.

This clone was observed a handful of times. The chain links TRBV19 to TRBJ1-1, with D possibly TRBD1 on 5 matching bases. The CDR3 is 15 amino acids. In germline, CDR1 is LNHDA, CDR2 SQIVND (reference sequence). The V gene lost 5 bases and the J gene lost 10 bases, with 23 bases spanning the gap. The DNA for the CDR3 is TGTGCCAGTAGTGCGACCTGGGGGGGGAAGTTGGGAGCTTTCTTT. Translation: CASSATWGGKLGAFF.

The rearrangement uses TRBV28 and TRBJ1-1; the D is unclear. Trimming shortened V by 5 bases and J by 4 bases, and 11 bases separated the two germline ends. The length of the CDR3 is 13 residues. Germline CDR1 is MDHEN and CDR2 is SYDVKM. The CDR3 DNA is TGTGCCAGCAGTACCCCCTCAGGCACTGAAGCTTTCTTT. It codes for CASSTPSGTEAFF.

Here the CDR3 DNA reads TGTGCCTGGACTCTCGGGACCACTGGGGGTTCACCCCTCCACTTT. Its translation: CAWTLGTTGGSPLHF. The V and J genes are TRBV30 and TRBJ1-6; tentatively, D is TRBD1 (5 bases). The germline CDR1 and CDR2 sequences are GTSNPN and SVGIG (reference sequence). Trimming removed 4 bases from V and 9 bases from J, with 19 bases in between. The CDR3 sequence is 15 residues long.